The next 25 T cell receptor beta chains were all read from a single sample in a study of post-analysis software for immune sequencing data. Study results and caveats: Patients had higher frequencies than controls of a few TRBV segments, including TRBV5-6, TRBV5-1 and TRBV20-1.

Libraries were made from TCR beta cDNA, and they carried unique molecular identifiers. TCRdb re-called the PCR reads with MiXCR, one entry per CDR3 protein. The sample includes about 150,000 distinct CDR3 sequences, around 28% of them seen just once. Which antigens these TCRs recognize remains unknown. The material sequenced was blood. These receptors were collected from a girl under 18 with multiple sclerosis.

This clonotype was found a few times. A much larger clonotype is one base distant, so this may be a read error. The J gene is TRBJ2-1, the V gene TRBV10-3; no definite D call. Germline V lookup: CDR1 ENHRY, CDR2 SYGVKD. The CDR3 covers 13 residues. As DNA, the CDR3 is TGTGCCATCAGGGAGTCGCCTCACTTCGAGCAGTTCTTC. Translation: CAIRESPHFEQFF.

The sample holds a few counts of this clonotype. The chain employs TRBV6-1 and TRBJ2-1; 12 nucleotides agree with TRBD2. CDR1 and CDR2 (germline): MNHNS, SASEGT. This CDR3 has 15 amino acids. V dropped 4 bases and J dropped 7; count of bases not matched to a gene: 5. The CDR3 region is CASSVTSGSYNEQFF. CDR3 DNA: TGTGCCAGCAGTGTGACTAGCGGGAGTTATAATGAGCAGTTCTTC.

This clonotype was detected ten times or more. V gene TRBV18 combines with J gene TRBJ1-5; no firm D call. V was cut by 2 bases and J by 3 bases, with 5 bases left in between. Germline values: CDR1 KGHSH, CDR2 LQKENI. This CDR3 region has 13 residues. CDR3 amino acids: CASSPGDNQPQHF. The CDR3 DNA is TGTGCCAGCTCACCAGGAGACAATCAGCCCCAGCATTTT.

This clonotype was counted at least ten times. This rearrangement joins TRBV7-9 to TRBJ2-5, with TRBD2 identical over 11 bases. Germline values: CDR1 SEHNR, CDR2 FQNEAQ (reference sequence). The CDR3 spans 17 residues. V dropped 5 bases and J dropped 5; count of bases not matched to a gene: 13. CDR3 loop: CASSPRRLAGNRETQYF. The CDR3 DNA is TGTGCCAGCAGCCCCCGGAGACTAGCGGGAAATCGGGAGACCCAGTACTTC.

This clonotype was detected a few times. The chain links TRBV4-1 to TRBJ2-5, with 10 bases aligning to TRBD1. V was pared by 6 bases and J by 5 bases, with 12 bases of the junction left unmatched. The CDR3 extends over 16 amino acids. CDR1 is MGHRA, CDR2 YSYEKL, per germline. The CDR3 DNA is TGCGCCAGCAGTCCTTTGCCGGGACAGGGGAGGGAGACCCAGTACTTC. Translating gives CASSPLPGQGRETQYF.

As regards this clonotype: A much larger clonotype is one base distant, so this may be a read error. The rearrangement links TRBV7-2 to TRBJ2-5; D may be TRBD2 (6 bases). The closer fit of TRBJ2-7 to the DNA end suggests the J call may be wrong. CDR1 is SGHTA and CDR2 is FQGNSA in the germline V gene. The length of the CDR3 is 13 residues. CDR3 amino acids: CASDVSGLGEQYF. In DNA form, the CDR3 reads TGTGCCAGTGATGTGAGCGGGTTGGGCGAGCAGTACTTC.

This chain connects TRBV7-3 to TRBJ2-7, with D possibly being TRBD2 (6 bases). V lost 6 bases and J 7 bases, leaving 19 bases between the germline ends. Per germline, CDR1 SGHTA and CDR2 FQGTGA. This CDR3 has 14 residues. The CDR3 sequence: CASSDPWEDNEQYF. The CDR3 nucleotides are TGTGCCAGCAGTGACCCGTGGGAGGACAATGAGCAGTACTTC.

The gene calls are TRBV12-3 or TRBV12-4 and TRBJ1-1; D uncertain. Deletions cut 5 bases from V and 1 base from J, with 11 bases between. There are 14 residues in the CDR3. The CDR3, as DNA: TGTGCCAGCAGTCTCAGGAGAGCGAACACTGAAGCTTTCTTT. Amino acids: CASSLRRANTEAFF.

A remark on this clonotype: This may be a read error, as it is one base from a much larger clone. The gene calls are TRBV7-2 and TRBJ2-7; TRBD2 agrees at 11 bases. CDR1 and CDR2 from the germline V gene are SGHTA and FQGNSA. The J segment lost 7 bases and the V segment lost 5 bases, leaving 19 bases of the junction unmatched. The CDR3 totals 18 residues. The DNA of the CDR3 is TGTGCCAGCAGCCCCTCCCCGGGACTAGCGGTCGGCTACAATGAGCAGTACTTC. It encodes CASSPSPGLAVGYNEQYF.

The genes are TRBV18 and TRBJ2-5; perhaps TRBD2 as D (6 bases). The better agreement between TRBJ2-7 and the DNA end casts doubt on the J call. The CDR3 has 14 residues. From germline, CDR1 is KGHSH and CDR2 LQKENI. The CDR3, as DNA: TGTGCCAGCTCACCTCTAGAGACTAGGGGCGAGCAGTACTTC. Translated, it gives CASSPLETRGEQYF.

This chain uses TRBV30 with TRBJ2-3, with D maybe TRBD2 (6 bases). Germline-derived CDR1 and CDR2 are GTSNPN and SVGIG (reference sequence). The CDR3 spans 13 residues. Trimming took 4 bases from V and 6 from J, leaving 14 bases between them. The CDR3 DNA reads as TGTGCCTGGACGGGAGTCTCGCGGGATACGCAGTATTTT. It encodes CAWTGVSRDTQYF.

This clonotype was recorded at least ten times. This CDR3 is CSVEDPLAGGPSYNEQFF. CDR3 in DNA: TGCAGCGTTGAAGATCCACTAGCGGGAGGGCCCTCCTACAATGAGCAGTTCTTC. The V and J genes are TRBV29-1 and TRBJ2-1; TRBD2 matches at 13 bases. With V trimmed by 0 bases and J by 0 bases, 5 bases remained unmatched. The germline V gene has CDR1 SQVTM and CDR2 ANQGSEA. The CDR3 contains 18 residues.

This clonotype was picked up a small number of times. The chain is built from TRBV11-3 and TRBJ2-1; D may be TRBD2 (6 bases). Trimming cost V 5 bases and J 0 bases, with 11 bases left between them. The CDR3 is made up of 15 amino acids. Per the germline V gene, CDR1 is SGHNT and CDR2 is YENEEA. CDR3 coding DNA: TGTGCCAGCAGCCTTCGCGGGGCCTCCTACAATGAGCAGTTCTTC. Its protein product is CASSLRGASYNEQFF.

The chain couples TRBV5-5 to TRBJ2-3, with 14 nucleotides matching TRBD2. V was clipped by 3 bases and J by 0 bases; unmatched bases: 9. The CDR3 totals 19 residues. Germline values: CDR1 SGHKS, CDR2 YYEKEE (reference sequence). Written as DNA, the CDR3 is TGTGCCAGCAGCTCAGGACTAGCGGGGGGTTTAGATAGCACAGATACGCAGTATTTT. Translation gives CASSSGLAGGLDSTDTQYF.

Remarks on this clonotype: A much more abundant neighbour one base away suggests this may be a read error. The CDR3 does not close with the conserved phenylalanine or tryptophan, likely indicating a read error. The chain links TRBV4-1 to TRBJ2-5; D possibly corresponds to TRBD1 (6 bases). V was shortened by 1 base and J by 5 bases, with 17 bases between the two germline ends. The CDR3 is made up of 16 amino acids. Germline V gives CDR1 MGHRA, CDR2 YSYEKL. CDR3 sequence reads: CASSQALAQGVETQYL. In DNA, the CDR3 is TGCGCCAGCAGCCAAGCCCTAGCACAGGGTGTGGAGACCCAGTACTTA.

In its sample, this clonotype was seen many times. The V and J genes are TRBV2 and TRBJ1-5; tentative D call: TRBD1 (5 bases). CDR1 and CDR2 from the germline V gene are SNHLY and FYNNEI. The CDR3 runs to 14 residues. Trimming pared 2 bases from V and 4 bases from J, leaving 9 bases between. The CDR3 protein is CASSEWGGNQPQHF. For the CDR3, the DNA is TGTGCCAGCAGTGAATGGGGCGGAAATCAGCCCCAGCATTTT.

This clonotype came up many times. This rearrangement joins TRBV18 to TRBJ2-1; D is possibly TRBD1 (6 bases). This CDR3 region has 16 residues. Germline values: CDR1 KGHSH, CDR2 LQKENI. V was pared by 5 bases and J by 0 bases, with 14 bases between. CDR3 in amino acids: CASSAQGLSSYNEQFF. DNA for the CDR3: TGTGCCAGCTCAGCACAGGGCCTAAGCTCCTACAATGAGCAGTTCTTC.

There are many counts of this clonotype. The rearrangement links TRBV20-1 to TRBJ2-7; D possibly corresponds to TRBD2 (6 bases). CDR1 and CDR2 from the germline V gene are DFQATT and SNEGSKA (reference sequence). V was trimmed by 7 bases and J by 3 bases, leaving 22 bases between them. The CDR3 covers 15 residues. CDR3 protein: CSVAGIAGRSYEQYF. The CDR3 region has the DNA TGCAGTGTTGCGGGAATTGCGGGGAGGAGCTACGAGCAGTACTTC.

The chain couples TRBV5-1 to TRBJ1-1; 7 positions agree with TRBD1. Germline CDR1 is SGHRS and CDR2 is YFSETQ. The CDR3 length is 18 residues. J was trimmed by 5 bases and V by 7 bases; bases with no gene match: 23. CDR3 loop: CASGRTGAPTTAETEAFF. The CDR3 DNA follows: TGCGCCAGCGGTAGAACAGGGGCCCCTACGACGGCTGAGACTGAAGCTTTCTTT. The full variable domain, rest sourced from reference TRBV5-1 and TRBJ1-1, is KAGVTQTPRYLIKTRGQQVTLSCSPISGHRSVSWYQQTPGQGLQFLFEYFSETQRNKGNFPGRFSGRQFSNSRSEMNVSTLELGDSALYLCASGRTGAPTTAETEAFFGQGTRLTVV.

This clonotype has ten or more counts. The chain carries TRBV13 and TRBJ2-7; TRBD1 aligns across 10 bases. This CDR3 is built from 15 residues. Germline CDR1 reads PRHDT; CDR2 reads FYEKMQ (reference sequence). Germline trimming cut 5 bases from V and 5 bases from J; bases unmatched to any gene: 9. CDR3 bases: TGTGCCAGCAGCAAGCGCCCGGGACAGGGGAACGAGCAGTACTTC. Translation: CASSKRPGQGNEQYF.

The chain carries TRBV5-1 and TRBJ2-2; D not resolved. Germline CDR1 is SGHRS and CDR2 is YFSETQ. V was shortened by 9 bases and J by 0 bases, with 9 bases between the two germline ends. The CDR3 consists of 13 residues. The CDR3 bases are TGCGCCACTCTGGGTCCGAACACCGGGGAGCTGTTTTTT. Its protein product is CATLGPNTGELFF.

In this sample, this clonotype turned up many times. The chain carries TRBV4-1 and TRBJ2-7; the D call may be TRBD1 or TRBD2 (6 bases each). Germline V CDR1 and CDR2: MGHRA, YSYEKL. The CDR3 consists of 15 residues. With 1 base removed from V and 3 bases from J, the gap between germline ends came to 13 bases. CDR3 residues: CASSQVTGAVYEQYF. The CDR3, as DNA: TGCGCCAGCAGCCAAGTAACGGGGGCTGTCTACGAGCAGTACTTC.

As concerns this clonotype: The junction and the germline gene differ at one end; a read error may be behind it. The chain's CDR3 is CASSSHDRGRDPPHF. CDR3 nucleotide sequence: TGTGCCAGCAGTTCCCACGACAGGGGGCGCGACCCCCCCCACTTT. The chain carries TRBV12-3 or TRBV12-4 and TRBJ1-6; TRBD1 aligns across 10 bases. This CDR3 is built from 15 residues.

CDR3 sequence reads: CASSPLFRGWNTEAFF. CDR3 DNA: TGTGCCAGCAGCCCCCTTTTTCGGGGGTGGAACACTGAAGCTTTCTTT. This chain joins TRBV14 and TRBJ1-1, with D perhaps matching TRBD1 (5 bases). This CDR3 is built from 16 residues. The V gene lost 4 bases and the J gene lost 1 base, with 16 bases spanning the gap. The germline gives CDR1 SGHDN, CDR2 FVKESK.

In its sample, this clonotype was seen once. A much larger clone differs from this one at a single base, so this may be a read error. J is TRBJ2-1 and V is TRBV6-5; a possible D gene is TRBD2 (5 bases). This CDR3 spans 15 amino acids. The germline CDR1 and CDR2 sequences are MNHEY and SVGAGI. Trimming took 5 bases from V and 6 from J, leaving 17 bases between them. The chain's CDR3 is CASSPEGALRNEQFF. The CDR3 region has the DNA TGTGCCAGCAGTCCCGAGGGAGCGCTCCGCAATGAGCAGTTCTTC.